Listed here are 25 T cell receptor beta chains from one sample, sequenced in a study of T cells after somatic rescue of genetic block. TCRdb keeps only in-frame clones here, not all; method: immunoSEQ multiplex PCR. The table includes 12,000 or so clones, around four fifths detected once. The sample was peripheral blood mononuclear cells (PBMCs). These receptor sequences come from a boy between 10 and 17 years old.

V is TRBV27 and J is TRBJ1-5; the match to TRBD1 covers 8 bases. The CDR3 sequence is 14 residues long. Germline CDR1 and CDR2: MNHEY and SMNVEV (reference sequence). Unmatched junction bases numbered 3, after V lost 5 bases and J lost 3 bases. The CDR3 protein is CASSRTGFNQPQHF. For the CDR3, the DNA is TGTGCCAGCAGTCGGACAGGGTTCAATCAGCCCCAGCATTTT.

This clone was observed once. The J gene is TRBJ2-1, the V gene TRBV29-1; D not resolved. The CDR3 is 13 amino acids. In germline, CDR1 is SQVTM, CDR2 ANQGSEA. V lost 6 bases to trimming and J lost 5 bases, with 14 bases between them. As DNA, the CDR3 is TGCAGCGTGTACGGTTTTTCACACAATGAGCAGTTCTTC. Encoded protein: CSVYGFSHNEQFF.

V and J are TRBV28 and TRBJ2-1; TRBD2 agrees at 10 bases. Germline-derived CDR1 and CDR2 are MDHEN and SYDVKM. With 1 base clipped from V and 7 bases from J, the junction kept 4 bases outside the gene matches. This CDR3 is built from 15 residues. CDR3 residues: CASSLYTSGNNEQFF. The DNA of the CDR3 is TGTGCCAGCAGTTTATATACTAGCGGGAATAATGAGCAGTTCTTC.

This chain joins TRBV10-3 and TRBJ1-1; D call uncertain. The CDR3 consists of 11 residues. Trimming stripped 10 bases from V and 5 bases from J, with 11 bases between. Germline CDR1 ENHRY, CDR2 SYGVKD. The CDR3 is CATALGTEAFF. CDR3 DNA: TGTGCCACCGCGTTGGGTACTGAAGCTTTCTTT.

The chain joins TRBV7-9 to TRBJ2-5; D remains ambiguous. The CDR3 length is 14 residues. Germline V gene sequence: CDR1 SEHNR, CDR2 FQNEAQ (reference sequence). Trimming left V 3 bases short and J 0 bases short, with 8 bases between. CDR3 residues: CASSLIGYQETQYF. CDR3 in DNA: TGTGCCAGCAGCTTGATTGGGTACCAAGAGACCCAGTACTTC.

CDR3 in amino acids: CASSPRSGSTDTQYF. CDR3 nucleotides: TGTGCCAGCTCACCACGTTCAGGGAGCACAGATACGCAGTATTTT. V usage is TRBV18 and J usage is TRBJ2-3; maybe TRBD1 (5 bases). V lost 1 base and J 0 bases, leaving 8 bases between the germline ends. Germline-derived CDR1 and CDR2 are KGHSH and LQKENI. This CDR3 has 15 residues.

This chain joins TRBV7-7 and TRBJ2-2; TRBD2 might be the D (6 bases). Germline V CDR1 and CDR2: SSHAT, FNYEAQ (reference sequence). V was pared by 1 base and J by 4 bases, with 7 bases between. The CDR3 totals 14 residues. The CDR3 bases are TGTGCCAGCAGCTTAGGGACTACCACCGGGGAGCTGTTTTTT. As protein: CASSLGTTTGELFF.

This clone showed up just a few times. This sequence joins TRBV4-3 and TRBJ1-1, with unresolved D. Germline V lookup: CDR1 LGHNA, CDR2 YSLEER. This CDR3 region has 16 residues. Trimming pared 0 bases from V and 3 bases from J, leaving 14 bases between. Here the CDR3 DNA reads TGCGCCAGCAGCCAAGATCTGAGGCAGTATGACACTGAAGCTTTCTTT. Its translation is CASSQDLRQYDTEAFF.

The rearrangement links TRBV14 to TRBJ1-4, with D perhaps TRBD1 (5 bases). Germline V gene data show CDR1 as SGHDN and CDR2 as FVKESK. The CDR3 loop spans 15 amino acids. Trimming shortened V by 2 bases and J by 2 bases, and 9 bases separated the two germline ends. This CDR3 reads CASSQSPGTNEKLFF. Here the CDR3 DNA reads TGTGCCAGCAGCCAATCCCCAGGGACTAATGAAAAACTGTTTTTT.

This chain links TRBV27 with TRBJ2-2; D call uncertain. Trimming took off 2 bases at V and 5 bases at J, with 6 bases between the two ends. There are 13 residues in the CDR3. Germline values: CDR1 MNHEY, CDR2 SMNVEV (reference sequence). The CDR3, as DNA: TGTGCCAGCAGTTTACTTGTAACCGGGGAGCTGTTTTTT. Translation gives CASSLLVTGELFF.

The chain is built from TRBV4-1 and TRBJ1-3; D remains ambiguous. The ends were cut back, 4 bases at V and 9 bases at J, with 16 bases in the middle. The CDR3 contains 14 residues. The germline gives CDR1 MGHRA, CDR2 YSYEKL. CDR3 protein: CASSPRAGSGTIYF. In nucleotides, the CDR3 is TGCGCCAGCAGCCCGCGAGCGGGCAGCGGCACCATATATTTT.

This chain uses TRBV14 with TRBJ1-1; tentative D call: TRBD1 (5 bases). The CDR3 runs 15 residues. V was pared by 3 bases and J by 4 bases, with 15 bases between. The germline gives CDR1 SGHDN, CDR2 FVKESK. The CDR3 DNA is TGTGCCAGCAGCCACCCGGCGGGGGGAGGCACTGAAGCTTTCTTT. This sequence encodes CASSHPAGGGTEAFF.

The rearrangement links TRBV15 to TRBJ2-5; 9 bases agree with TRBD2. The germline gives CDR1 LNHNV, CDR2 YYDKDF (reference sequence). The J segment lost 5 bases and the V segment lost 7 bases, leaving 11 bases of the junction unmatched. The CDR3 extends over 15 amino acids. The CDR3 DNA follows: TGTGCCACCAAAGCGGGGGGCACTTTGAGGGAGACCCAGTACTTC. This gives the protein CATKAGGTLRETQYF.

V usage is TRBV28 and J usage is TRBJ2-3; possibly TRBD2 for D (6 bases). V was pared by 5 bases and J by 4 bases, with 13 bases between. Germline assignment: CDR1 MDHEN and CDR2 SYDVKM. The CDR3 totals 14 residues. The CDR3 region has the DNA TGTGCCAGCAGTCCCTGGGTAGCGGCAGATACGCAGTATTTT. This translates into CASSPWVAADTQYF.

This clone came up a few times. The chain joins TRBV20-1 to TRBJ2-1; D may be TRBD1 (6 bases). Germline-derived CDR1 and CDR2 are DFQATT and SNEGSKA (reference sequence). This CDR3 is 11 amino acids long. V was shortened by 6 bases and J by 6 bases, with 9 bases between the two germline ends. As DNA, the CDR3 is TGCAGTGCCCCGGACAGCAATGAGCAGTTCTTC. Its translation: CSAPDSNEQFF.

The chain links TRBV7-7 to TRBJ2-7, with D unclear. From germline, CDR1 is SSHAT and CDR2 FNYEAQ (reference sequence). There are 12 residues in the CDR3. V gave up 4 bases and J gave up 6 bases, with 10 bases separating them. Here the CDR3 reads CASSSRRCEQYF. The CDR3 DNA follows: TGTGCCAGCAGCTCACGTCGTTGCGAGCAGTACTTC.

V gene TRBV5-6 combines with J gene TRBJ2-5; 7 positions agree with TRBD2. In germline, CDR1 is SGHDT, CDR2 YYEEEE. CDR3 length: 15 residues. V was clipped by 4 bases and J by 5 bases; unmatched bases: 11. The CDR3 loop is CASSKWREFMETQYF. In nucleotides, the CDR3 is TGTGCCAGCAGCAAATGGCGGGAGTTCATGGAGACCCAGTACTTC.

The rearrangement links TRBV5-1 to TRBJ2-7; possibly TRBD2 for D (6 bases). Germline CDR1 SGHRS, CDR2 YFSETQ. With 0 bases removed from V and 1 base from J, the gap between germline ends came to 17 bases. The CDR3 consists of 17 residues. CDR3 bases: TGCGCCAGCAGCTTGGATAGAAACGGGGGTATTTCCTACGAGCAGTACTTC. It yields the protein CASSLDRNGGISYEQYF.

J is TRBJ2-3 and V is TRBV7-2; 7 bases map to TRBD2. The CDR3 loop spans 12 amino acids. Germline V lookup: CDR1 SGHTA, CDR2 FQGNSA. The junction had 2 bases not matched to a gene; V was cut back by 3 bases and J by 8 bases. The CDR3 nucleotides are TGTGCCAGCAGCTTCAGGGAGGGTACGCAGTATTTT. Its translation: CASSFREGTQYF.

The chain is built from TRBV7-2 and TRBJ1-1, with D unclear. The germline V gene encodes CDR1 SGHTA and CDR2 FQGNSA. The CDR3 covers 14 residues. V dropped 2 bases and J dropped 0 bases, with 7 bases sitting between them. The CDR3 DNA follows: TGTGCCAGCAGCTTAAGCCCTGTGAACACTGAAGCTTTCTTT. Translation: CASSLSPVNTEAFF. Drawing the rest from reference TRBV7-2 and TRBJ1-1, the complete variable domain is GAGVSQSPSNKVTEKGKDVELRCDPISGHTALYWYRQSLGQGLEFLIYFQGNSAPDKSGLPSDRFSAERTGGSVSTLTIQRTQQEDSAVYLCASSLSPVNTEAFFGQGTRLTVV.

CDR3 loop: CASTIDVGVGNQPQHF. CDR3 nucleotide sequence: TGTGCCAGCACCATAGACGTGGGGGTGGGCAATCAGCCCCAGCATTTT. The J gene is TRBJ1-5, the V gene TRBV27, with D perhaps TRBD1 (5 bases). Germline-derived CDR1 and CDR2 are MNHEY and SMNVEV (reference sequence). Trimming stripped 7 bases from V and 2 bases from J, with 18 bases between. The CDR3 consists of 16 residues.

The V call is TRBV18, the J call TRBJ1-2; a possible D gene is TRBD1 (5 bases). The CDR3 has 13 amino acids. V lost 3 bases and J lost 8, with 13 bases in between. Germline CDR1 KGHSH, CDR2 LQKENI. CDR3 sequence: CASSPEKGWGYTF. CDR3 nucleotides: TGTGCCAGCTCACCGGAGAAGGGGTGGGGCTACACCTTC.

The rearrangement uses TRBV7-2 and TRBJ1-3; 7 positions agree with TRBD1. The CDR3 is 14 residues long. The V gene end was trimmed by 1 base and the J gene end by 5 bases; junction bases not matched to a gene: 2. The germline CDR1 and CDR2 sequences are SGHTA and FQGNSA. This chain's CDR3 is CASSLEGGRNTIYF. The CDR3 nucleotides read TGTGCCAGCAGCTTAGAAGGGGGCAGAAACACCATATATTTT. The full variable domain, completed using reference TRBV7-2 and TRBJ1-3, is GAGVSQSPSNKVTEKGKDVELRCDPISGHTALYWYRQSLGQGLEFLIYFQGNSAPDKSGLPSDRFSAERTGGSVSTLTIQRTQQEDSAVYLCASSLEGGRNTIYFGEGSWLTVV.

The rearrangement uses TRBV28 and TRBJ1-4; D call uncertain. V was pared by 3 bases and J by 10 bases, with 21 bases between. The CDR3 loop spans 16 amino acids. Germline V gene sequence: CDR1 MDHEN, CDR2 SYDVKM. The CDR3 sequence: CASSFIRKRRFGKLFF. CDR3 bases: TGTGCCAGCAGTTTTATCCGAAAACGACGGTTCGGAAAACTGTTTTTT.

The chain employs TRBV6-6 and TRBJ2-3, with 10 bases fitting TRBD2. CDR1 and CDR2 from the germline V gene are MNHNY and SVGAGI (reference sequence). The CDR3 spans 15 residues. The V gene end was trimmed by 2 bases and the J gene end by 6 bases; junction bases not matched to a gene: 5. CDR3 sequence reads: CASSYPTGLADTQYF. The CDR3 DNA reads TGTGCCAGCAGTTACCCAACGGGACTAGCGGATACGCAGTATTTT.